The sample holds a few counts of the clone carrying this T cell receptor (beta chain). Using immunoSEQ multiplex PCR, the repertoire was profiled, and TCRdb retains in-frame clones only, with some absent. The sample includes 73,000 or so clones, 75% to 95% of them seen just once. This entry belongs to a study of blood T cell repertoires in COVID-19. The TCR sequence derives from a human donor with active COVID-19. The donor label of this sample is uncertain. Material for sequencing was peripheral blood.

CDR3 residues: CASSLGQRIDTQYF. The CDR3 DNA reads as TGTGCCAGCAGCCTGGGACAGAGGATAGATACGCAGTATTTT. V gene TRBV7-2 combines with J gene TRBJ2-3; TRBD1 agrees at 7 bases. V lost 5 bases, J lost 5 bases, and 7 bases stayed unmatched. Germline assignment: CDR1 SGHTA and CDR2 FQGNSA. CDR3 size: 14 residues.